This T cell receptor beta chain was profiled in a study of cytomegalovirus exposure and HLA in healthy donors. V dropped 3 bases and J dropped 7 bases, with 10 bases sitting between them. Germline values: CDR1 MNHNS, CDR2 SASEGT. CDR3 length: 13 amino acids. In the PCR, 60 Vbeta and 13 Jbeta primers were used. Generated by immunoSEQ multiplex PCR, the TCRdb table keeps only in-frame clones and is missing some. The sample holds 60,000 to 70,000 clones, about three quarters seen once. The specimen sequenced was PBMCs. The J gene is TRBJ2-1, the V gene TRBV6-1; D perhaps matches TRBD1 (5 bases). This TCR was sampled from a male donor in good health and CMV-seropositive. CDR3 in amino acids: CASSDQGRNEQFF. CDR3 nucleotides: TGTGCCAGCAGTGACCAGGGTCGGAATGAGCAGTTCTTC.